This T cell receptor (beta chain) was recovered during a study of HIV-infected patients and healthy controls (dated by TCRdb to 2014 to 2015). Library generation was performed with 5' RACE. Data came from an Illumina MiSeq. TCRdb redid the processing of the public reads, applying fastp at Q25 and MiXCR, and retained in-frame beta chains. Entries are consolidated by CDR3 protein sequence, retaining the most common genes and DNA. In this sample the table shows around 64,000 distinct CDR3 sequences, approximately 16% of which occur a single time. 5.5% to 7% of the sample belongs to the ten largest clones. This clonotype was picked up many times. No cognate antigen has been identified for it. No quality values exist for individual bases; no much larger clone is one base distant. The clonotype was recovered from a human donor in good health. Sequenced material: CD4+ T cells from blood.

The CDR3 protein: CATSESGQGRYEQYF. The nucleotide sequence is given as TGTGCCACCAGTGAGTCGGGACAGGGGAGGTACGAGCAGTACTTC. The chain employs TRBV24-1 and TRBJ2-7; 10 middle bases align to TRBD1. Inclusive of the bounding cysteine and phenylalanine, the CDR3 is 15 residues long. Here the CDR3 DNA is all that survives: 45 bases in frame from base 1. Unmatched junction bases come to 6, with V trimmed by 4 bases and J by 4 bases. Based on the germline V gene, the CDR1 and CDR2 sequences are KGHDR and SFDVKD.